The next 8 T cell receptor beta chains were all read from a single sample in a study of CD8+CD57+ T cells in acquired aplastic anemia (dated by TCRdb to the late 2010s). The run used an Illumina HiSeq 2000. TCR beta VDJ combination and CDR3 sequence profiling used genomic DNA as the template. In TCRdb, the public reads were trimmed at Q25 with fastp and aligned with MiXCR, with productive beta chains retained. For every CDR3 protein sequence, its rows merge into one entry that carries the most common genes and DNA. The sample data list 250,000 to 300,000 distinct CDR3 sequences, and 45% to 65% of these were observed just once. The leading ten clones occupy 6.5% to 10% of the sample. Input material: sorted CD4+, CD8+, or CD8+CD57+ T cells (not recorded which) from PBMCs. Receptors originate from a human donor with severe aplastic anemia or a healthy control (not recorded which).

This clonotype appeared many times. This chain uses TRBV11-2 with TRBJ1-6; TRBD1 might be the D (6 bases). In germline, CDR1 is SGHAT, CDR2 FQNNGV. The CDR3 length is 18 residues. Trimming cost V 4 bases and J 5 bases, with 21 bases left between them. The CDR3 reads CASSSPSGGGWDNSPLHF. Here the CDR3 DNA reads TGTGCCAGCAGCTCCCCGTCCGGGGGCGGATGGGATAATTCACCCCTCCACTTT.

The rearrangement uses TRBV9 and TRBJ2-1; D ambiguous. The J call may be wrong; the DNA end is better matched by TRBJ2-7. The CDR3 totals 10 residues. CDR1 SGDLS and CDR2 YYNGEE come from the germline V gene. CDR3 nucleotides: TGTGCCAGCAGCGGGGACGAGCAGTACTTC. It specifies CASSGDEQYF.

V usage is TRBV15 and J usage is TRBJ2-3; TRBD2 matches at 9 bases. CDR1 is LNHNV, CDR2 YYDKDF, per germline (reference sequence). CDR3 size: 17 residues. Trimming took 1 base from V and 0 from J; bases not matched to a gene: 5. The DNA of the CDR3 is TGTGCCACCAGCAGAGGCACTAGCGGGCTCAGCACAGATACGCAGTATTTT. Amino acids: CATSRGTSGLSTDTQYF.

The rearrangement links TRBV29-1 to TRBJ2-7; D possibly corresponds to TRBD2 (5 bases). V was trimmed by 5 bases and J by 6 bases, leaving 14 bases between them. The germline gives CDR1 SQVTM, CDR2 ANQGSEA. This CDR3 comprises 12 residues. The CDR3 region is CSVPTRAGEQYF. DNA of the CDR3: TGCAGCGTTCCCACTAGAGCCGGCGAGCAGTACTTC.

The chain links TRBV29-1 to TRBJ1-1; D uncertain. This CDR3 is built from 9 residues. With 4 bases removed from V and 9 bases from J, the gap between germline ends came to 6 bases. Germline V CDR1 and CDR2: SQVTM, ANQGSEA. CDR3 protein: CSVGSQAFF. DNA of the CDR3: TGCAGCGTTGGATCCCAAGCTTTCTTT.

This sequence joins TRBV5-4 and TRBJ2-7, with D possibly being TRBD1 (6 bases). Germline lookup yields CDR1 SGHNT and CDR2 YYREEE (reference sequence). CDR3 length equals 15 residues. The ends were cut back, 4 bases at V and 7 bases at J, with 21 bases in the middle. For the CDR3, the DNA is TGTGCCAGCAGCACTCCCGGGACACCCCCTTGGGAGCAGTACTTC. Protein: CASSTPGTPPWEQYF.

This clonotype was observed at least ten times. J is TRBJ2-3 and V is TRBV6-4; D is perhaps TRBD2 (5 bases). The V and J ends lost 0 bases and 4 bases respectively, with 23 bases between them. Per the germline V gene, CDR1 is MRHNA and CDR2 is SNTAGT. The CDR3 length is 19 residues. CDR3 amino acids: CASSDSGLASWGIADTQYF. The CDR3 DNA reads TGTGCCAGCAGTGACTCGGGTCTGGCTAGCTGGGGAATAGCAGATACGCAGTATTTT.

The chain recombines TRBV5-1 with TRBJ2-2, with 7 bases aligning to TRBD1. The V gene end was trimmed by 5 bases and the J gene end by 5 bases; junction bases not matched to a gene: 3. Germline CDR1 and CDR2: SGHRS and YFSETQ. This CDR3 region has 13 residues. The CDR3 sequence is CASRSGQTGELFF. In DNA, the CDR3 is TGCGCCAGCAGGTCGGGACAGACCGGGGAGCTGTTTTTT.